The clone carrying this TCR beta chain was detected once. What it binds is not known. With 0 bases removed from V and 5 bases from J, the gap between germline ends came to 14 bases. From germline, CDR1 is SGDLS and CDR2 YYNGEE. The CDR3 is made up of 15 amino acids. Sequenced by immunoSEQ multiplex PCR; TCRdb stores in-frame clones only, minus some. The sample lists about 150,000 clones, around 88% occurring once. The sample is drawn from a study of cytomegalovirus exposure and HLA in healthy donors. Findings and caveats of the study: Both high specificity and high sensitivity reportedly marked the classifier's diagnosis of cytomegalovirus status.

Sequenced material: PBMCs. The source is a man between 18 and 29 years old in good health and CMV-seropositive. The rearrangement links TRBV9 to TRBJ2-5; the D gene is possibly TRBD2 (6 bases). In nucleotides, the CDR3 is TGTGCCAGCAGCGTAGATGCGGGACGTAGTGAGACCCAGTACTTC. It yields the protein CASSVDAGRSETQYF.